This is a list of T cell receptor beta chains from one sample in a study of blood T cell repertoires in COVID-19. The data were produced by immunoSEQ multiplex PCR, yet TCRdb's version contains in-frame clones alone and is incomplete. The sample has roughly 250,000 clones, approximately 90% seen once. The sequenced material came from PBMCs or T cells enriched from blood (not recorded which). These TCRs come from a man aged 40-49 years who had recovered from COVID-19. The CDR3 runs from the conserved cysteine through the conserved F or W. D genes are given only for firm matches. Size values are once, few and many counts, or a class for expanded clones, and some rows have none.

CASSYQGKNTEAFF,TGTGCCAGCAGCTATCAGGGGAAGAACACTGAAGCTTTCTTT,TRBJ1-1,NA,NA,TRBV4-2
CASSPDAGSGRPQHF,TGTGCCAGTAGTCCCGATGCGGGGAGCGGTAGGCCCCAGCATTTT,TRBJ1-5,NA,NA,TRBV19
CASSQDQGQGNNSPLHF,TGCGCCAGCAGCCAAGATCAAGGACAGGGGAACAATTCACCCCTCCACTTT,TRBJ1-6,NA,TRBD1,TRBV4-1
CASSQTHEQYF,TGTGCCAGCAGTCAAACACACGAGCAGTACTTC,TRBJ2-7,NA,NA,TRBV6-5
CASSRHKNSGNTIYF,TGTGCCAGCAGCCGACATAAGAACTCTGGAAACACCATATATTTT,TRBJ1-3,NA,NA,TRBV11-3
CASSYTGYQETQYF,TGTGCCAGCAGCTATACAGGGTACCAAGAGACCCAGTACTTC,TRBJ2-5,NA,NA,TRBV5-6
CASSHLTGAGQETQYF,TGTGCCAGCAGCCATTTGACAGGGGCAGGGCAAGAGACCCAGTACTTC,TRBJ2-5,NA,TRBD1,TRBV3-1/TRBV3-2
CASSLGDSVGYTQYF,TGTGCCAGCAGCTTAGGGGACAGCGTCGGATATACGCAGTATTTT,TRBJ2-3,NA,TRBD1,TRBV7-8
CASSQDLRSYEQYF,TGTGCCAGCAGCCAAGACCTACGGTCCTACGAGCAGTACTTC,TRBJ2-7,NA,NA,TRBV3-1/TRBV3-2
CASSGNRGLGYGYTF,TGTGCCAGCAGCGGAAACAGGGGTTTGGGCTATGGCTACACCTTC,TRBJ1-2,NA,TRBD1,TRBV11-2
CASSRLAGDTDTQYF,TGTGCCAGCAGTCGACTAGCGGGGGACACAGATACGCAGTATTTT,TRBJ2-3,few,TRBD2,TRBV6-6
CAWIHGRVGANVLTF,TGTGCCTGGATCCACGGCAGGGTAGGGGCCAACGTCCTGACTTTC,TRBJ2-6,NA,NA,TRBV30
CASSSRGLRSYEQYF,TGTGCCAGCAGTTCCAGGGGGCTACGCTCCTACGAGCAGTACTTC,TRBJ2-7,NA,TRBD1,TRBV6-5
CASSLGRVMNTEAFF,TGTGCCAGCAGTTTGGGCAGGGTGATGAACACTGAAGCTTTCTTT,TRBJ1-1,NA,NA,TRBV28
CASSLATGFSEKLFF,TGTGCCAGCAGCTTGGCCACGGGATTTAGTGAAAAACTGTTTTTT,TRBJ1-4,NA,NA,TRBV5-5
CASREQGAVNTEAFF,TGTGCCAGCAGGGAACAGGGGGCGGTGAACACTGAAGCTTTCTTT,TRBJ1-1,NA,TRBD1,TRBV5-6
CASSVGISEQYF,TGTGCCAGCAGCGTCGGGATTTCCGAGCAGTACTTC,TRBJ2-7,NA,NA,TRBV13
CASSYLLTGAETNEKLFF,TGTGCCAGCAGTTATCTACTCACAGGGGCGGAAACTAATGAAAAACTGTTTTTT,TRBJ1-4,NA,TRBD1,TRBV6-2/TRBV6-3
CASSLVRDTLLIPEAFF,TGTGCCAGCAGCTTAGTAAGGGACACCCTGTTGATACCTGAAGCTTTCTTT,TRBJ1-1,NA,NA,TRBV7-9
CASSEVVGRGREQYF,TGTGCCAGCAGTGAAGTTGTAGGCAGGGGGCGAGAGCAGTACTTC,TRBJ2-7,NA,TRBD1,TRBV2
CASSAILNTGELFF,TGTGCCAGTTCCGCTATTCTGAACACCGGGGAGCTGTTTTTT,TRBJ2-2,NA,NA,TRBV7-8
CASSEQRGGFNEQFF,TGTGCCAGCAGTGAGCAGCGGGGGGGCTTCAATGAGCAGTTCTTC,TRBJ2-1,NA,TRBD2,TRBV6-4
CASSSGGEALFYGYTF,TGTGCCAGCAGCTCTGGGGGGGAAGCCCTTTTCTATGGCTACACCTTC,TRBJ1-2,NA,NA,TRBV5-6
CASSQDLATYEQYF,TGTGCCAGCAGCCAAGATCTAGCGACCTACGAGCAGTACTTC,TRBJ2-7,NA,NA,TRBV3-1/TRBV3-2
CASSPRLLAGADNEQFF,TGTGCCAGCAGTCCGAGGCTACTAGCGGGAGCTGACAATGAGCAGTTCTTC,TRBJ2-1,NA,TRBD2,TRBV27
CAWSWLSYEQYF,TGTGCCTGGAGTTGGCTTTCCTACGAGCAGTACTTC,TRBJ2-7,NA,NA,TRBV30